Shown below are 32 T cell receptor beta chains from a single sample sequenced in a study of early T cells in non-severe SARS-CoV-2 infection. TCRdb fed the 5' RACE reads into MiXCR, producing one record per CDR3 protein. The data show 53,000 or so distinct CDR3 sequences, with around a tenth seen just once and roughly 8.3% held by the top ten. Sequenced: whole blood. These receptors originate from an adult who was a healthcare worker with PCR-confirmed SARS-CoV-2 infection or an uninfected control (not recorded which).

This clonotype was detected only a few times. The chain is built from TRBV10-3 and TRBJ1-1; D is unclear. CDR1 and CDR2 (germline): ENHRY, SYGVKD. The V end was cut by 1 base, the J end by 1 base, with 10 bases between. The CDR3 consists of 15 residues. CDR3 nucleotides: TGTGCCATCAGTGAGTTTCGCCCGGGGAACACTGAAGCTTTCTTT. It translates to CAISEFRPGNTEAFF.

This clonotype was observed at least ten times. V is TRBV7-9 and J is TRBJ1-2, with no clear D. Germline CDR1 SEHNR, CDR2 FQNEAQ (reference sequence). The CDR3 covers 15 residues. With 3 bases removed from V and 4 bases from J, the gap between germline ends came to 15 bases. The CDR3 DNA sequence: TGTGCCAGCAGCTTCGACCCCCGGCCTCTCTATGGCTACACCTTC. Translating it yields CASSFDPRPLYGYTF.

CDR3 protein: CSATGQGLSYEQYF. CDR3 bases: TGCAGTGCTACTGGACAGGGGCTCTCCTACGAGCAGTACTTC. J is TRBJ2-7 and V is TRBV20-1; 9 nucleotides line up with TRBD1. The length of the CDR3 is 14 residues. Germline V gene lookup returns CDR1 DFQATT and CDR2 SNEGSKA (reference sequence). J lost 0 bases, V lost 4 bases, and 4 bases had no gene match.

In this sample, this clonotype turned up many times. The V call is TRBV2, the J call TRBJ2-2; D is unresolved. V was shortened by 6 bases and J by 6 bases, with 8 bases between the two germline ends. CDR1 and CDR2 from the germline V gene are SNHLY and FYNNEI. The CDR3 is 12 residues long. The CDR3 here is CASSLLAGELFF. Here the CDR3 DNA reads TGTGCCAGCAGCCTTCTAGCCGGGGAGCTGTTTTTT.

This clonotype was counted a few times. The V call is TRBV29-1, the J call TRBJ2-7; 8 positions match TRBD2. The trim removed 7 bases at V and 0 bases at J, leaving 11 bases unmatched. This CDR3 is built from 15 residues. The V gene's germline CDR1 is SQVTM and CDR2 ANQGSEA. The CDR3 here is CSAGDPSGPSYEQYF. In DNA form, the CDR3 reads TGCAGCGCCGGAGACCCTAGCGGGCCCTCCTACGAGCAGTACTTC.

This clonotype appeared a few times. The V call is TRBV4-1, the J call TRBJ2-7, with 7 bases identical to TRBD1. The CDR3 length is 16 residues. The germline gives CDR1 MGHRA, CDR2 YSYEKL. The J segment lost 1 base and the V segment lost 4 bases, leaving 10 bases of the junction unmatched. CDR3 in amino acids: CASSPLGQATSYEQYF. CDR3 DNA: TGCGCCAGCAGCCCCCTCGGACAGGCAACTTCCTACGAGCAGTACTTC.

This clonotype was found many times. J is TRBJ2-7 and V is TRBV19, with TRBD2 matching over 7 bases. The CDR3 spans 16 residues. The trim removed 8 bases at V and 5 bases at J, leaving 18 bases unmatched. Germline assignment: CDR1 LNHDA and CDR2 SQIVND (reference sequence). CDR3 DNA: TGTGCCAGTCGGAAGTGGGGCGCGGGACTAAGTCACGAGCAGTACTTC. Protein sequence: CASRKWGAGLSHEQYF.

This clonotype appeared many times. This chain uses TRBV24-1 with TRBJ1-5, with 9 bases aligning to TRBD1. Unmatched junction bases numbered 10, after V lost 3 bases and J lost 2 bases. The CDR3 length is 18 residues. Germline V CDR1 and CDR2: KGHDR, SFDVKD. CDR3 in amino acids: CATSDDRDREVRNQPQHF. In DNA, the CDR3 is TGTGCCACCAGTGATGACCGGGACAGGGAGGTACGCAATCAGCCCCAGCATTTT.

This clonotype was seen more than once but under ten times. This chain connects TRBV7-8 to TRBJ2-7; D remains ambiguous. The CDR3 covers 16 residues. V lost 6 bases, J lost 2 bases, and 20 bases lay in between. CDR1 and CDR2 (germline): SGHVS, FQNEAQ. CDR3 in DNA: TGTGCCAGCAGTCCCTGGTCCGGAACAGCCGCCTACGAGCAGTACTTC. This codes for CASSPWSGTAAYEQYF.

This clonotype was seen at least ten times. This chain uses TRBV13 with TRBJ1-2; D gene unclear. V was pared by 1 base and J by 0 bases, with 6 bases between. CDR3 length: 14 residues. Germline V gene data show CDR1 as PRHDT and CDR2 as FYEKMQ (reference sequence). The CDR3 DNA sequence: TGTGCCAGCAGCTTAGCGGAGGCTAACTATGGCTACACCTTC. Its translation: CASSLAEANYGYTF.

The chain carries TRBV29-1 and TRBJ2-1; 8 nucleotides agree with TRBD2. In germline, CDR1 is SQVTM, CDR2 ANQGSEA. The CDR3 contains 15 residues. V lost 0 bases, J lost 10 bases, and 11 bases stayed unmatched. The CDR3 sequence is CSVEDVWREAGEQFF. The CDR3 DNA reads TGCAGCGTTGAAGATGTCTGGCGGGAGGCGGGGGAGCAGTTCTTC.

This clonotype was observed at least ten times. The V call is TRBV5-6, the J call TRBJ1-1; D might be TRBD1 (6 bases). Trimming pared 3 bases from V and 3 bases from J, leaving 18 bases between. Germline V lookup: CDR1 SGHDT, CDR2 YYEEEE. CDR3 size: 16 residues. CDR3 DNA sequence: TGTGCCAGCAGCTCGGTTACTCCTTCAGGGGACACTGAAGCTTTCTTT. Translation gives CASSSVTPSGDTEAFF.

This clonotype was observed many times. The V and J genes are TRBV20-1 and TRBJ2-7; 9 bases agree with TRBD1. CDR1 is DFQATT, CDR2 SNEGSKA, per germline (reference sequence). The junction had 10 bases not matched to a gene; V was cut back by 6 bases and J by 4 bases. The length of the CDR3 is 14 residues. The CDR3 protein is CSAKSGTGSYEQYF. DNA for the CDR3: TGCAGTGCAAAATCCGGGACAGGGAGTTACGAGCAGTACTTC.

This chain connects TRBV29-1 to TRBJ2-5, with D unclear. The CDR3 extends over 13 amino acids. Per the germline V gene, CDR1 is SQVTM and CDR2 is ANQGSEA. Trimming left V 3 bases short and J 1 base short, with 9 bases between. In DNA, the CDR3 is TGCAGCGTTGAGTCGGGTCTCCAAGAGACCCAGTACTTC. This encodes CSVESGLQETQYF.

The rearrangement uses TRBV15 and TRBJ1-2; 9 nucleotides align to TRBD1. V shed 9 bases, J shed 8 bases, and the junction held 10 bases outside the gene matches. The CDR3 is made up of 13 amino acids. CDR1 and CDR2 from the germline V gene are LNHNV and YYDKDF (reference sequence). CDR3 DNA sequence: TGTGCCACGACACAGGGGGCGAGTTACGGCTACACCTTC. This sequence encodes CATTQGASYGYTF.

The table lists this clonotype with many counts. The chain joins TRBV18 to TRBJ1-1; 7 bases fit TRBD1. This CDR3 comprises 17 residues. Germline V gene sequence: CDR1 KGHSH, CDR2 LQKENI. The V gene end was trimmed by 2 bases and the J gene end by 5 bases; junction bases not matched to a gene: 14. CDR3 loop: CASSPYAPGQSMTEAFF. The CDR3, as DNA: TGTGCCAGCTCACCATACGCTCCGGGACAGAGTATGACTGAAGCTTTCTTT.

This clonotype showed up many times. The V and J genes are TRBV2 and TRBJ2-7; tentatively, D is TRBD1 (5 bases). The length of the CDR3 is 16 residues. In germline, CDR1 is SNHLY, CDR2 FYNNEI. Deletions cut 2 bases from V and 2 bases from J, with 16 bases between. CDR3 DNA sequence: TGTGCCAGCAGTGAATCGGCCAGGGCCCCCCCCTACGAGCAGTACTTC. Translating gives CASSESARAPPYEQYF.

This clonotype was observed at least ten times. The chain employs TRBV9 and TRBJ2-2; 9 bases are a match to TRBD1. V was clipped by 4 bases and J by 6 bases; unmatched bases: 10. The CDR3 extends over 16 amino acids. The germline V gene has CDR1 SGDLS and CDR2 YYNGEE. The CDR3 loop reads CASSPTGTGRAGELFF. The CDR3 DNA is TGTGCCAGCAGCCCAACCGGGACAGGGAGGGCCGGGGAGCTGTTTTTT.

The chain carries TRBV7-9 and TRBJ2-5; D might be TRBD1 (5 bases). CDR3 length equals 15 residues. Germline V gene data show CDR1 as SEHNR and CDR2 as FQNEAQ (reference sequence). V shed 5 bases and J shed 2 bases, with 15 bases lying between them. CDR3 sequence: CASSERSQAQETQYF. CDR3 nucleotide sequence: TGTGCCAGCAGCGAGAGATCACAGGCGCAAGAGACCCAGTACTTC. Variable domain in full (rest from reference TRBV7-9 and TRBJ2-5): DTGVSQNPRHKITKRGQNVTFRCDPISEHNRLYWYRQTLGQGPEFLTYFQNEAQLEKSRLLSDRFSAERPKGSFSTLEIQRTEQGDSAMYLCASSERSQAQETQYFGPGTRLLVL.

V gene TRBV19 combines with J gene TRBJ1-5, with TRBD1 identical over 9 bases. CDR3 size: 14 residues. Germline V gives CDR1 LNHDA, CDR2 SQIVND (reference sequence). The trim removed 7 bases at V and 7 bases at J, leaving 8 bases unmatched. This chain's CDR3 is CASTKQGAGQPQHF. CDR3 in DNA: TGTGCCAGTACCAAACAGGGGGCTGGACAGCCCCAGCATTTT.

The table lists this clonotype with many counts. The chain joins TRBV30 to TRBJ1-2; D uncertain. The CDR3 spans 13 residues. The V end lost 3 bases, the J end lost 6 bases, and 14 bases lay between the germline ends. The germline V gene encodes CDR1 GTSNPN and CDR2 SVGIG (reference sequence). CDR3 region: CAWRFGQVDGYTF. CDR3 in DNA: TGTGCCTGGAGGTTTGGGCAGGTGGATGGCTACACCTTC.

This clonotype was detected many times. The rearrangement uses TRBV7-9 and TRBJ2-6, with D perhaps TRBD1 (5 bases). The V end was cut by 8 bases, the J end by 6 bases, with 14 bases between. The germline V gene has CDR1 SEHNR and CDR2 FQNEAQ (reference sequence). The CDR3 length is 14 residues. The CDR3 DNA sequence: TGTGCCAGCCGGTGGCCAGGGAAGGCCAACGTCCTGACTTTC. It encodes CASRWPGKANVLTF.

This clonotype showed up many times. The rearrangement joins TRBV2 to TRBJ2-7; no firm D call. From germline, CDR1 is SNHLY and CDR2 FYNNEI. The CDR3 length is 11 residues. Trimming shortened V by 4 bases and J by 4 bases, and 5 bases separated the two germline ends. CDR3 bases: TGTGCCAGCAGTGGGTGGTACGAGCAGTACTTC. The encoded protein is CASSGWYEQYF.

The CDR3 reads CASRRGDKSTGELFF. As DNA, the CDR3 is TGTGCCAGCCGAAGGGGAGACAAAAGTACCGGGGAGCTGTTTTTT. The chain recombines TRBV3-1 with TRBJ2-2; D may be TRBD1 or TRBD2 (5 bases each). V was trimmed by 8 bases and J by 5 bases, leaving 18 bases between them. CDR3 size: 15 residues. Germline loops: CDR1 LGHDT, CDR2 YNNKEL (reference sequence).

This clonotype has a count of ten or more. The chain employs TRBV29-1 and TRBJ1-5, with no clear D. CDR3 size: 13 residues. Germline CDR1 and CDR2: SQVTM and ANQGSEA. Trimming cost V 4 bases and J 4 bases, with 11 bases left between them. Written as DNA, the CDR3 is TGCAGCGTTGGCATGTCAGTGAATCAGCCCCAGCATTTT. Amino acid sequence: CSVGMSVNQPQHF.

In its sample, this clonotype was seen many times. This chain connects TRBV5-1 to TRBJ2-5, with 7 bases fitting TRBD2. The germline V gene has CDR1 SGHRS and CDR2 YFSETQ. CDR3 length equals 14 residues. Germline trimming cut 2 bases from V and 2 bases from J; bases unmatched to any gene: 3. CDR3 DNA: TGCGCCAGCAGCTTACAGCGGGAACAAGAGACCCAGTACTTC. This translates into CASSLQREQETQYF.

This clonotype was observed at least ten times. The V and J genes are TRBV12-3 or TRBV12-4 and TRBJ1-6, with a tentative D call TRBD1 (5 bases). V was clipped by 5 bases and J by 9 bases, with 17 bases between them. The CDR3 contains 15 residues. The CDR3 region is CASSAHRDVGSPLHF. For the CDR3, the DNA is TGTGCCAGCAGTGCGCACCGGGACGTGGGTTCACCCCTCCACTTT.

This chain links TRBV4-1 with TRBJ1-1, with a tentative D call TRBD1 (5 bases). With 3 bases removed from V and 8 bases from J, the gap between germline ends came to 10 bases. The CDR3 length is 12 residues. Germline CDR1 is MGHRA and CDR2 is YSYEKL. The chain's CDR3 is CASSQIGTEAFF. CDR3 DNA: TGCGCCAGCAGCCAGATCGGGACCGAAGCTTTCTTT.

Only one count was recorded for this clonotype. One end of the junction varies from germline; a read error may be responsible. Here the CDR3 reads CVSRLGLAYLQETQYF. The CDR3 nucleotides read TGCGTCAGCAGACTGGGACTGGCCTACCTCCAAGAGACCCAGTACTTC. This chain uses TRBV5-1 with TRBJ2-5; possible D gene TRBD2, 6 bases. Germline assignment: CDR1 SGHRS and CDR2 YFSETQ. The CDR3 runs to 16 residues. Supplemented by reference TRBV5-1 and TRBJ2-5, the full variable domain reads KAGVTQTPRYLIKTRGQQVTLSCSPISGHRSVSWYQQTPGQGLQFLFEYFSETQRNKGNFPGRFSGRQFSNSRSEMNVSTLELGDSALYLCVSRLGLAYLQETQYFGPGTRLLVL.

The chain recombines TRBV29-1 with TRBJ1-1, with D perhaps matching TRBD1 (6 bases). The V gene lost 5 bases and the J gene lost 7 bases, with 11 bases spanning the gap. CDR3 length: 11 amino acids. The germline V gene encodes CDR1 SQVTM and CDR2 ANQGSEA. CDR3 residues: CSVSQGNEAFF. The DNA for the CDR3 is TGCAGCGTTTCTCAGGGGAATGAAGCTTTCTTT.

This chain connects TRBV7-2 to TRBJ2-4, with 10 bases that match TRBD2. The CDR3 has 16 amino acids. With 5 bases clipped from V and 8 bases from J, the junction kept 12 bases outside the gene matches. The germline CDR1 and CDR2 sequences are SGHTA and FQGNSA. CDR3: CASSPAPSGGRDIQYF. As DNA, the CDR3 is TGTGCCAGCAGCCCGGCCCCTAGCGGGGGTAGGGACATTCAGTACTTC.

This clonotype was observed many times. V usage is TRBV10-3 and J usage is TRBJ2-1; maybe TRBD2 (5 bases). CDR1 ENHRY and CDR2 SYGVKD come from the germline V gene. V gave up 4 bases and J gave up 0 bases, with 10 bases separating them. This CDR3 spans 15 amino acids. CDR3 protein: CAISVGEISYNEQFF. The CDR3 DNA sequence: TGTGCCATCAGTGTTGGGGAGATCTCCTACAATGAGCAGTTCTTC.